A selection of T cell receptor beta chains follows, all from one sample in a study of response to subunit inactivated influenza vaccine. MiXCR was run by TCRdb on the RT-PCR reads, yielding one entry per CDR3 protein. The sample consists of hundreds of thousands of distinct CDR3 sequences, 11% of them appearing once. In addition, the sample was reused for a study of T cells expressing NK-cell markers.

This sample comprised PBMCs from blood, obtained on the day of vaccination. The receptors stem from a man in his fifties or sixties who received an inactivated influenza vaccine. The conserved cysteine and the conserved F or W are not part of the CDR3 here.

j_gene: TRBJ1-4
len: 12
v_gene: TRBV5-1
CDR3aa: ASSSGGSDEKLF

j_gene: TRBJ1-1
len: 12
v_gene: TRBV12-3/TRBV12-4
CDR3aa: ASSLQRAWTEAF

j_gene: TRBJ2-5
len: 13
v_gene: TRBV27
CDR3aa: ASSPSGPTGETQY

j_gene: TRBJ2-1
len: 12
v_gene: TRBV7-3
CDR3aa: ASSPGGVRNEQF

j_gene: TRBJ2-1
len: 12
v_gene: TRBV4-3
CDR3aa: ASSQLDVSNEQF

j_gene: TRBJ2-1
len: 12
v_gene: TRBV15
CDR3aa: ATSRAAQGNEQF

j_gene: TRBJ2-7
len: 12
v_gene: TRBV18
CDR3aa: ASSPRTGVELQY

j_gene: TRBJ2-2
len: 11
v_gene: TRBV20-1
CDR3aa: SAKQGNTGELF

j_gene: TRBJ2-7
len: 10
v_gene: TRBV20-1
CDR3aa: SARQTGYEQY

j_gene: TRBJ2-5
len: 7
v_gene: TRBV29-1
CDR3aa: STPETQY

j_gene: TRBJ2-5
len: 13
v_gene: TRBV29-1
CDR3aa: SVGEGYIAGETQY